The entry that follows covers one T cell receptor (beta chain) sequence. No antigen is known for it. The data are from a study of CD8+ T cells in alopecia areata. About the study: The study gave treated patients oral tofacitinib at 5 to 10 mg twice daily. By percentage of affected scalp area, the severity of treated patients was scored. Study observations and caveats: Significant decreases in scalp clonality and expanded CD8+ clones followed tofacitinib treatment.

V was shortened by 0 bases and J by 0 bases, with 4 bases between the two germline ends. Germline CDR1 is SGHRS and CDR2 is YFSETQ. The CDR3 is 14 residues long. Extracted RNA was reverse transcribed, and the resulting cDNA served as sequencing template. Using immunoSEQ multiplex PCR, the repertoire was profiled, and TCRdb retains in-frame clones only, with some absent. Of about 190,000 clones listed, 50% to 60% were seen once; the top ten hold less than 0.8%. The treatment is: oral pan-JAK inhibitor, 5-10 mg twice daily. Alopecia areata patients had lesional scalp punch biopsies and peripheral blood taken from them.

The chain couples TRBV5-1 to TRBJ2-4; D gene uncertain. This receptor was obtained from a human donor with alopecia areata. The specimen was CD4+ T cells sorted from blood, collected at week 4, from a patient treated with tofacitinib. The CDR3: CASSLASAKNIQYF. The CDR3 bases are TGCGCCAGCAGCTTGGCATCAGCCAAAAACATTCAGTACTTC. Full variable domain (remainder filled in from reference TRBV5-1 and TRBJ2-4): KAGVTQTPRYLIKTRGQQVTLSCSPISGHRSVSWYQQTPGQGLQFLFEYFSETQRNKGNFPGRFSGRQFSNSRSEMNVSTLELGDSALYLCASSLASAKNIQYFGAGTRLSVL.